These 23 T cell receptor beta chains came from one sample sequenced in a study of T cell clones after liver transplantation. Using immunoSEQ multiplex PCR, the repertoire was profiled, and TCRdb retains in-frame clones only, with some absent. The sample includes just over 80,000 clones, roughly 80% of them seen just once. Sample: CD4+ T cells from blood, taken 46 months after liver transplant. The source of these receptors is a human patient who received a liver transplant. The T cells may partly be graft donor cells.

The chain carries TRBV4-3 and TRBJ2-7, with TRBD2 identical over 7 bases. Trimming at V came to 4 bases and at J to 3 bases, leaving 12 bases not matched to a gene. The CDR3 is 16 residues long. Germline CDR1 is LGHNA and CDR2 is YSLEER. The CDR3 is CASSPPAGRGFYEQYF. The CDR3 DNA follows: TGCGCCAGCAGCCCCCCCGCCGGGCGGGGGTTCTACGAGCAGTACTTC.

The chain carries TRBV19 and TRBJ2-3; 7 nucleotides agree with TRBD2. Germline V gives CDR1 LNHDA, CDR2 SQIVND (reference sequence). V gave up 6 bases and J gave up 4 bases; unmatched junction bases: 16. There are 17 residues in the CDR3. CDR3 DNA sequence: TGTGCCAGTAGATCCCTGGTCTCCGGGGGGTTGGCAGATACGCAGTATTTT. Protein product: CASRSLVSGGLADTQYF.

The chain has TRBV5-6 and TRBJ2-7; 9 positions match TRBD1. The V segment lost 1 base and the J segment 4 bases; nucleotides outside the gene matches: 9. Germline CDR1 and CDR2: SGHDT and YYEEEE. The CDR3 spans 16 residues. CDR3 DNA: TGTGCCAGCAGCTTGCAAATGGGACAGGGATATTACGAGCAGTACTTC. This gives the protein CASSLQMGQGYYEQYF.

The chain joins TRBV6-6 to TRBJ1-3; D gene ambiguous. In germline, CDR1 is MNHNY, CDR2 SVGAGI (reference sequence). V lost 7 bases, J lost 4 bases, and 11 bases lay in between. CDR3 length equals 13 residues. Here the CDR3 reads CASILSHGNTIYF. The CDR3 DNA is TGTGCCAGCATCCTTTCCCACGGAAACACCATATATTTT.

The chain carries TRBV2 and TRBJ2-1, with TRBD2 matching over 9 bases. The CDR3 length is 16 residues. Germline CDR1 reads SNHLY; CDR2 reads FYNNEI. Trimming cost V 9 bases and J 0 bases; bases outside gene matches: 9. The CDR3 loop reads CASEPQTSGSYNEQFF. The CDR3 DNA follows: TGTGCCAGTGAACCCCAGACTAGCGGCTCCTACAATGAGCAGTTCTTC.

The DNA of the CDR3 is TGTGCCAGCAGTCTACGTTTAGCGGGAAGCACAGATACGCAGTATTTT. Translating it yields CASSLRLAGSTDTQYF. The chain joins TRBV7-2 to TRBJ2-3; 8 positions match TRBD2. The germline V gene has CDR1 SGHTA and CDR2 FQGNSA. J lost 0 bases, V lost 6 bases, and 8 bases had no gene match. The CDR3 totals 16 residues.

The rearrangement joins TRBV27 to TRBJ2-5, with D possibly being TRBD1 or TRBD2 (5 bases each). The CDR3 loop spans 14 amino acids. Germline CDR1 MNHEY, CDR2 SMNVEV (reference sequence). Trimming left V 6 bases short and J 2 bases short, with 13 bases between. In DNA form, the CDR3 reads TGTGCCAGCAGCTCTAGGTGGGGGCAAGAGACCCAGTACTTC. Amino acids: CASSSRWGQETQYF.

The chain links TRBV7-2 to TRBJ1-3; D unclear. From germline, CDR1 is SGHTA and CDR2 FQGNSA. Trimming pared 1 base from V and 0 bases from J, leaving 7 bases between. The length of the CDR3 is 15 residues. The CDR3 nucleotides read TGTGCCAGCAGCTTAGTAATGGCCTCTGGAAACACCATATATTTT. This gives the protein CASSLVMASGNTIYF.

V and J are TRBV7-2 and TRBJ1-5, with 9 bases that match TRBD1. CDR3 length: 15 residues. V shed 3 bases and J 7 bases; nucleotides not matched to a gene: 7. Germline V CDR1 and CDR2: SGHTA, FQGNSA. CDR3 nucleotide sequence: TGTGCCAGCAGCTTGGGGACAGGGCATTTGCAGCCCCAGCATTTT. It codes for CASSLGTGHLQPQHF.

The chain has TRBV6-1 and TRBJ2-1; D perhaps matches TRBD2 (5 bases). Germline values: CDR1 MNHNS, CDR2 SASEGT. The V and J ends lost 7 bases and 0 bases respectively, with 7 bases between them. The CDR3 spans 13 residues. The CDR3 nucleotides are TGTGCCAGCACGCGGGCCTCCTACAATGAGCAGTTCTTC. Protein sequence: CASTRASYNEQFF.

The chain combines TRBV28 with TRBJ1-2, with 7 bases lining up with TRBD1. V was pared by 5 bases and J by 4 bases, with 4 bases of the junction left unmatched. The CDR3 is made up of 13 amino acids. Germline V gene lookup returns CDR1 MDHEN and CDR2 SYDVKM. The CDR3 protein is CASSRGLGYGYTF. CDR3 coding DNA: TGTGCCAGCAGTAGGGGGCTGGGCTATGGCTACACCTTC.

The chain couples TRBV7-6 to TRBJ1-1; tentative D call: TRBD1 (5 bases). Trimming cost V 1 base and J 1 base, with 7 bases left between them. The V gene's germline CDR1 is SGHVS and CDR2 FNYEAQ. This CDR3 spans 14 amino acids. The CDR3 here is CASSLVGENTEAFF. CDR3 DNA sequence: TGTGCCAGCAGCTTAGTGGGGGAGAACACTGAAGCTTTCTTT.

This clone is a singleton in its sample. The CDR3 DNA is TGTGCCAGCAGTTTATCTACTAGCGGGAGGGCTATCGAGCAGTACTTC. It is translated as CASSLSTSGRAIEQYF. V and J are TRBV27 and TRBJ2-7; TRBD2 agrees at 13 bases. CDR3 size: 16 residues. Germline V gene sequence: CDR1 MNHEY, CDR2 SMNVEV (reference sequence). Trimming removed 0 bases from V and 6 bases from J; junction bases left unmatched: 5.

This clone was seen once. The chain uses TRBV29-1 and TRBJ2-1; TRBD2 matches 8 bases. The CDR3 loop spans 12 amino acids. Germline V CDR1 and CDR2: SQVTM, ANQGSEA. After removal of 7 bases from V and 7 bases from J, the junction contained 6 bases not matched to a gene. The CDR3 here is CSGGLGGNEQFF. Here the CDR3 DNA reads TGCAGCGGGGGACTAGGTGGTAATGAGCAGTTCTTC.

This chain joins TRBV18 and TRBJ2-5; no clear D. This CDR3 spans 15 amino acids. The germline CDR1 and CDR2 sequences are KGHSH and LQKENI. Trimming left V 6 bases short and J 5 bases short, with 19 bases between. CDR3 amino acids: CASSRPSPVSETQYF. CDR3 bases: TGTGCCAGCTCCCGACCGTCACCCGTCTCGGAGACCCAGTACTTC.

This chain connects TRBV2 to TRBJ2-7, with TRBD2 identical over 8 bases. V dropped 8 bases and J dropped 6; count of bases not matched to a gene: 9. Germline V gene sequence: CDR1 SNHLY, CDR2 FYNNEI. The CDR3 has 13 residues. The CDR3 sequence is CASCKRERLEQYF. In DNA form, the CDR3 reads TGTGCCAGCTGCAAGCGGGAGAGACTCGAGCAGTACTTC.

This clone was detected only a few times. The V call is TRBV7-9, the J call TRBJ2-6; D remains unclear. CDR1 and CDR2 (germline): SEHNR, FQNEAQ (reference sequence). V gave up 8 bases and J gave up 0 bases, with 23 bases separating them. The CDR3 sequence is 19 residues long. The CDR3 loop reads CASVLSNSPFLSGANVLTF. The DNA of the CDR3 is TGTGCCAGCGTCCTCAGTAACAGTCCTTTTCTCTCTGGGGCCAACGTCCTGACTTTC.

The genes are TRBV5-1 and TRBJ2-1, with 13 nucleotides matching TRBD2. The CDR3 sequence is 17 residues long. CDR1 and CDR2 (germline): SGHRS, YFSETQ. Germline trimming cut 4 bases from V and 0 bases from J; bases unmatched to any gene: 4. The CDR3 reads CASSLGLAGPSYNEQFF. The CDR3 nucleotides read TGCGCCAGCAGCCTGGGACTAGCGGGGCCCTCCTACAATGAGCAGTTCTTC.

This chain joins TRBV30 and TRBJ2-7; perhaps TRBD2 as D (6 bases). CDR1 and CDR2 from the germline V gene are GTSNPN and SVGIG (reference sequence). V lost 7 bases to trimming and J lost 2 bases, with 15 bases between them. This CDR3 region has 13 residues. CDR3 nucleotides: TGTGCCTCCTCCCGGGAGAAGACCTACGAGCAGTACTTC. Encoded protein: CASSREKTYEQYF.

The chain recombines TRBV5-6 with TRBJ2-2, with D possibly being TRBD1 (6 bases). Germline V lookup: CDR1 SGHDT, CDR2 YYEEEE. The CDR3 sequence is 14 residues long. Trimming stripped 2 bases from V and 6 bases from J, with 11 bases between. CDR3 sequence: CASSFDRIAGELFF. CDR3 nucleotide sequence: TGTGCCAGCAGCTTTGACAGGATTGCCGGGGAGCTGTTTTTT. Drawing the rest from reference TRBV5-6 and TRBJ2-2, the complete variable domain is DAGVTQSPTHLIKTRGQQVTLRCSPKSGHDTVSWYQQALGQGPQFIFQYYEEEERQRGNFPDRFSGHQFPNYSSELNVNALLLGDSALYLCASSFDRIAGELFFGEGSRLTVL.

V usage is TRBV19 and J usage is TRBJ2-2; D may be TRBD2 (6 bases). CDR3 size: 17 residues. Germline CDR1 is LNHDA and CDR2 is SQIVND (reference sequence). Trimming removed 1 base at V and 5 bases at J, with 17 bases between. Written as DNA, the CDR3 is TGTGCCAGTAGTATAGTTTATTCCCTGGGGGGAACCGGGGAGCTGTTTTTT. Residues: CASSIVYSLGGTGELFF. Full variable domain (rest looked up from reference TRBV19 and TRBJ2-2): DGGITQSPKYLFRKEGQNVTLSCEQNLNHDAMYWYRQDPGQGLRLIYYSQIVNDFQKGDIAEGYSVSREKKESFPLTVTSAQKNPTAFYLCASSIVYSLGGTGELFFGEGSRLTVL.

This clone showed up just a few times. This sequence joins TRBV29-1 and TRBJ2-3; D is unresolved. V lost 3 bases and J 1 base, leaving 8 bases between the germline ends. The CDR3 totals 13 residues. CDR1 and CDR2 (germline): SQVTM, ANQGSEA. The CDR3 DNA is TGCAGCGTTGACCCCAGCGGCACAGATACGCAGTATTTT. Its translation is CSVDPSGTDTQYF.

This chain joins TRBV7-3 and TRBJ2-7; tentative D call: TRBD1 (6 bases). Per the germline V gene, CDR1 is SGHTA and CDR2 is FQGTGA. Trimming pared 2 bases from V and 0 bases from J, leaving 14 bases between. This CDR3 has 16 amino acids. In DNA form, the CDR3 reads TGTGCCAGCAGCTTATTAGGGGGAGTCAGCTCCTACGAGCAGTACTTC. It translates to CASSLLGGVSSYEQYF. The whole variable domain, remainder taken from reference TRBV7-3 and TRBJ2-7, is GAGVSQTPSNKVTEKGKYVELRCDPISGHTALYWYRQSLGQGPEFLIYFQGTGAADDSGLPNDRFFAVRPEGSVSTLKIQRTERGDSAVYLCASSLLGGVSSYEQYFGPGTRLTVT.